Here is one TCR beta chain with its context. Trimming pared 1 base from V and 8 bases from J, leaving 12 bases between. The CDR3 is 15 residues long. Looked up from germline, CDR1 is SGHVS and CDR2 is FNYEAQ. Clones were read by immunoSEQ multiplex PCR, and TCRdb kept only the in-frame ones, dropping some. The sample includes approximately 170,000 clones, around 81% of them seen just once. The record originates from a study of blood T cell repertoires in COVID-19. Study summary: The cDNA or gDNA used as material had been derived from T cells, B-cell-depleted T cells, or PBMCs.

The TCR was taken from a man aged 60 to 69 with active or convalescent COVID-19. What was sequenced was peripheral blood. The chain combines TRBV7-6 with TRBJ1-6; D unresolved. The CDR3 region is CASSLGGRSDSPLHF. DNA for the CDR3: TGTGCCAGCAGCTTAGGTGGCAGGTCAGATTCACCCCTCCACTTT.